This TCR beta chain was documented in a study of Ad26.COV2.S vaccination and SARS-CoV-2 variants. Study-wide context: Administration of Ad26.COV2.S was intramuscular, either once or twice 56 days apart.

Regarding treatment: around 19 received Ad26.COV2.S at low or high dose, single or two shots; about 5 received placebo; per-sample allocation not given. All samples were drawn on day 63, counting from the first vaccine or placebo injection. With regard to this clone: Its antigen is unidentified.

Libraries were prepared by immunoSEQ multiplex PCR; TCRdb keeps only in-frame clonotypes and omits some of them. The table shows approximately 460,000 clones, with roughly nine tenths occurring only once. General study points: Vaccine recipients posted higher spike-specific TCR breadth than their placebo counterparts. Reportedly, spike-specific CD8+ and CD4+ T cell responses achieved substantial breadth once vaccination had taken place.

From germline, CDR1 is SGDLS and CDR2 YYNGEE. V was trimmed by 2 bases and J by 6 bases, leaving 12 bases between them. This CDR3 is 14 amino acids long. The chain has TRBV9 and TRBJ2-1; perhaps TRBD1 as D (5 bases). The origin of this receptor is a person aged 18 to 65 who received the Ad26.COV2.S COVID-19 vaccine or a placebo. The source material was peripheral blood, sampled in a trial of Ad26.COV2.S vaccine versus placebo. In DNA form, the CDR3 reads TGTGCCAGCAGCGTCCGGACATTAAGCAATGAGCAGTTCTTC. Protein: CASSVRTLSNEQFF.